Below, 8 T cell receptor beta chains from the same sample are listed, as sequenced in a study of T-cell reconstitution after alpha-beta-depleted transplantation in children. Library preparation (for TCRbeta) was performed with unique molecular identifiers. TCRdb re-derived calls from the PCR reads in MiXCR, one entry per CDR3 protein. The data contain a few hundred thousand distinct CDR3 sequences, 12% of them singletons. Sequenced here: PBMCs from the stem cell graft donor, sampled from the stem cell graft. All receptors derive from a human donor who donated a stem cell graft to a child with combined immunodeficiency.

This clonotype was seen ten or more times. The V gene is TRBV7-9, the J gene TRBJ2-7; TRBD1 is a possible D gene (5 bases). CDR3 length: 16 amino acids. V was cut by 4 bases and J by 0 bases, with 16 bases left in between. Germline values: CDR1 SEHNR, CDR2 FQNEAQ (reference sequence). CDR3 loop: CASSYHRPLTSYEQYF. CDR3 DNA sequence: TGTGCCAGCAGCTATCACAGGCCTCTGACCTCCTACGAGCAGTACTTC.

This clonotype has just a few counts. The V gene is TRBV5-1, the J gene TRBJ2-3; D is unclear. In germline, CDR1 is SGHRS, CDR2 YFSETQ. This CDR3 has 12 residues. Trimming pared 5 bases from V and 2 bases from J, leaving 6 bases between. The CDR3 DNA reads TGCGCCAGCAGATCCGCCACAGATACGCAGTATTTT. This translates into CASRSATDTQYF.

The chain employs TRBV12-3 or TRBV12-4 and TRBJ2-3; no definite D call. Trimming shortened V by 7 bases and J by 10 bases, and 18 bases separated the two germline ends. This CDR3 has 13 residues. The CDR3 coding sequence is TGTGCCAGCAACCCTACCGACACTCTGGCGCAGTATTTT. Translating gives CASNPTDTLAQYF.

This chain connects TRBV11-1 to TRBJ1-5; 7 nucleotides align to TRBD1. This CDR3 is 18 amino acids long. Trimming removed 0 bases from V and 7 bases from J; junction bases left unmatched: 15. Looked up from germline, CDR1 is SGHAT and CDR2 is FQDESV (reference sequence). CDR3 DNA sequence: TGTGCCAGCAGCTTAGCGACAGGGAGAACCTTGGGGGCCCAGCCCCAGCATTTT. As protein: CASSLATGRTLGAQPQHF.

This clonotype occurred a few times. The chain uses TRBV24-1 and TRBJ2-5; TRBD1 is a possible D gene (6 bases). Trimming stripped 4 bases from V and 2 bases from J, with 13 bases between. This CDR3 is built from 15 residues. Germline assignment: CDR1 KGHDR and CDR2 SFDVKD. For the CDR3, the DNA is TGTGCCACCAGTGACCCTTCAGGGGCGCAAGAGACCCAGTACTTC. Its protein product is CATSDPSGAQETQYF.

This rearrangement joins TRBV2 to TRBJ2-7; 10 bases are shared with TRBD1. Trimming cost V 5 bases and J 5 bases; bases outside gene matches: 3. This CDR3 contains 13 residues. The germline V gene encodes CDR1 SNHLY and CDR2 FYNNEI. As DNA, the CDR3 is TGTGCCAGCAGTTGGACAGGGGGACACGAGCAGTACTTC. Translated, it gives CASSWTGGHEQYF.

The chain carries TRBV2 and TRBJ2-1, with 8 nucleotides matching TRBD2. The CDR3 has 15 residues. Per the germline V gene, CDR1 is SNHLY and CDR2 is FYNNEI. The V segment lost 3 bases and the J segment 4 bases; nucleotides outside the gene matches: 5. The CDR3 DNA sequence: TGTGCCAGCAGTGATCTAGCGGGCTCATACAATGAGCAGTTCTTC. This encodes CASSDLAGSYNEQFF.

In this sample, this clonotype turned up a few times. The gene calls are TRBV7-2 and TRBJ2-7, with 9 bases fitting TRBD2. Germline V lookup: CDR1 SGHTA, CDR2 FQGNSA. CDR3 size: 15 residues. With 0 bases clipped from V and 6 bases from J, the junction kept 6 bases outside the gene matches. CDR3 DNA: TGTGCCAGCAGCTTAGCGCGGGGGGGAACGGGCGAGCAGTACTTC. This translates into CASSLARGGTGEQYF. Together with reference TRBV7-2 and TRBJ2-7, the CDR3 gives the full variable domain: GAGVSQSPSNKVTEKGKDVELRCDPISGHTALYWYRQSLGQGLEFLIYFQGNSAPDKSGLPSDRFSAERTGGSVSTLTIQRTQQEDSAVYLCASSLARGGTGEQYFGPGTRLTVT.